Below, one T cell receptor (beta chain) is given with its context. What it binds is unknown. This sample was included in a study of CD8 T cells in ankylosing spondylitis. Using its own MiXCR run on the 5' RACE reads, TCRdb lists one record per CDR3 protein. The table has about 800,000 distinct CDR3 sequences, around 11% seen once. The CDR3 is 13 residues long. CDR1 is SQVTM and CDR2 is ANQGSEA in the germline V gene. The V end was cut by 3 bases, the J end by 10 bases, with 15 bases between. Study-wide points: Both synovial fluid and blood in reactive arthritis had previously been reported to carry some motif variants. Disease-linked clones were found to be CD8+ and relatively rare in peripheral blood. The study looked at matched synovial fluid samples from ankylosing spondylitis patients. Disease-linked clones were reported to be significantly enriched there. In ankylosing spondylitis blood, a motif of eight highly homologous TCR beta variants appeared characteristic.

The V call is TRBV29-1, the J call TRBJ1-4; a weak D match, TRBD1 (6 bases). The TCR sequence derives from a male donor with ankylosing spondylitis. The sequenced sample consisted of blood, either unsorted or a sorted T cell fraction (not recorded which). The CDR3 loop is CSVEIPGVGKLFF. CDR3 nucleotide sequence: TGCAGCGTTGAGATTCCAGGGGTAGGAAAACTGTTTTTT.